This T cell receptor beta chain was obtained from a study of blood T cell repertoires in COVID-19. Study summary: Both acute and convalescent COVID-19 samples were obtained from the United States, Italy and Spain. The analysed material was cDNA or gDNA that came from T cells, B-cell-depleted T cells, or PBMCs.

CDR3 length: 16 residues. The germline V gene encodes CDR1 LNHDA and CDR2 SQIVND (reference sequence). V was cut by 3 bases and J by 5 bases, with 19 bases left in between. Original methodology: It was from reference gene primer amplification that nucleated cell counts were estimated. Clones were read by immunoSEQ multiplex PCR, and TCRdb kept only the in-frame ones, dropping some. V, J and clone size reflect that table, while D and trimming were determined from the DNA. Among approximately 110,000 clones listed, almost 90% were seen once. The receptor was isolated from a woman in her forties or fifties with active or convalescent COVID-19. Specimen: peripheral blood. The rearrangement uses TRBV19 and TRBJ1-1, with a possible D match to TRBD1 (5 bases). The CDR3 DNA follows: TGTGCCAGTAGTATTGGGGGGAAGATGGTAGGTACTGAAGCTTTCTTT. Its protein is CASSIGGKMVGTEAFF.